These 3 T cell receptor beta chains originate from one sample sequenced in a study of immune cell composition in non-small cell lung cancer (dated by TCRdb to about 2017). The method behind the library was the immunoSEQ multiplex PCR assay. Here the immuneACCESS table is served through TCRdb, limited to in-frame sequences with V and J called. Missing clones are a known gap in these copies; in checked studies unresolved V genes cover under half, and the rest lacks a known reason. For this sample there are thousands of clones; approximately 61% appear just once. The top ten clonotypes cover roughly 10% of the sample. Non-adjacent lung tissue from the same patient, taken as far from the tumour as possible and at least 3 cm away, was used for the normal lung samples. Sequenced: non-adjacent lung tissue. These receptors all stem from a human donor with non-small cell lung cancer.

The genes are TRBV7-8 and TRBJ2-3; 10 bases are a match to TRBD2. CDR3 length: 15 residues. Germline CDR1 and CDR2: SGHVS and FQNEAQ. With 8 bases clipped from V and 2 bases from J, the junction kept 7 bases outside the gene matches. The CDR3 DNA follows: TGTGCCAGCGCTGGGACTAGCGAGTTCACAGATACGCAGTATTTT. This sequence encodes CASAGTSEFTDTQYF.

The gene calls are TRBV5-1 and TRBJ2-7; 8 bases align to TRBD1. The germline V gene has CDR1 SGHRS and CDR2 YFSETQ. The CDR3 covers 15 residues. V dropped 9 bases and J dropped 0; count of bases not matched to a gene: 11. This chain's CDR3 is CANRSGTGNSYEQYF. The CDR3 DNA follows: TGCGCCAACAGATCCGGGACAGGCAACTCCTACGAGCAGTACTTC.

The V call is TRBV29-1, the J call TRBJ2-5, with D possibly TRBD2 on 5 matching bases. V lost 8 bases, J lost 4 bases, and 8 bases lay in between. The CDR3 length is 10 residues. Germline V gene data show CDR1 as SQVTM and CDR2 as ANQGSEA. The CDR3 spells CSSGLETQYF. The DNA of the CDR3 is TGCAGCTCGGGGTTAGAGACCCAGTACTTC. Full variable domain (outside the CDR3, taken from reference TRBV29-1 and TRBJ2-5): SAVISQKPSRDICQRGTSLTIQCQVDSQVTMMFWYRQQPGQSLTLIATANQGSEATYESGFVIDKFPISRPNLTFSTLTVSNMSPEDSSIYLCSSGLETQYFGPGTRLLVL.